This record concerns one T cell receptor beta chain sequence. Its antigen is currently unknown. Treatment noted: about 20 received Ad26.COV2.S at low or high dose, single or two shots; about 5 received placebo; per-sample allocation not given. On day 63 after the first injection, vaccine and placebo recipients gave samples. Boston provided a donor who was an adult aged 18-55 years. Built on an Ad26 vector, the vaccine expressed Wuhan-strain SARS-CoV-2 spike. Only in-frame clones appear in the TCRdb table, and some are missing; sequencing was by immunoSEQ multiplex PCR. This table has some 250,000 clones, 70% to 90% appearing once. The sample originates from a study of Ad26.COV2.S vaccination and SARS-CoV-2 variants. Study context: Ad26.COV2.S, an intramuscular injection, was given once or twice 56 days apart. Study results and caveats: CD8+ and CD4+ T cells specific for spike reportedly responded with substantial breadth after vaccination.

V was pared by 2 bases and J by 7 bases, with 13 bases of the junction left unmatched. The CDR3 consists of 18 residues. CDR1 SGHTA and CDR2 FQGNSA come from the germline V gene. Sequences were derived from peripheral blood, sampled in a trial of Ad26.COV2.S vaccine versus placebo. The chain combines TRBV7-2 with TRBJ2-1, with 11 bases fitting TRBD2. The receptor's source is a person between 18 and 60 years old who received the Ad26.COV2.S COVID-19 vaccine or a placebo. CDR3 protein: CASSLIGVGTSGRNEQFF. The CDR3 coding sequence is TGTGCCAGCAGCTTAATAGGGGTTGGCACTAGCGGGAGAAATGAGCAGTTCTTC.